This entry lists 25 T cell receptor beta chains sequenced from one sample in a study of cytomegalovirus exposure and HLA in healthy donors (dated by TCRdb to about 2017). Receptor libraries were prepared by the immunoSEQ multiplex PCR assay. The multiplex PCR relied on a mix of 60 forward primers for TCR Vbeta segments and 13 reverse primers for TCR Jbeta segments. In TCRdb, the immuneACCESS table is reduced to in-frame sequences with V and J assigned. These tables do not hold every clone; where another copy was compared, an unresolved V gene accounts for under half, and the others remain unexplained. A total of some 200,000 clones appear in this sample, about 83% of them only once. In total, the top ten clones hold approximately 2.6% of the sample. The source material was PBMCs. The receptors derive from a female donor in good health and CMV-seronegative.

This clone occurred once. The CDR3 loop reads CASSPTGGGGGSYNEQFF. Here the CDR3 DNA reads TGTGCCAGCAGCCCTACAGGGGGAGGAGGGGGCTCCTACAATGAGCAGTTCTTC. This chain joins TRBV7-6 and TRBJ2-1; 8 bases align to TRBD1. The CDR3 sequence is 18 residues long. The V and J ends lost 5 bases and 0 bases, in that order; junction bases with no gene match: 12. CDR1 and CDR2 from the germline V gene are SGHVS and FNYEAQ.

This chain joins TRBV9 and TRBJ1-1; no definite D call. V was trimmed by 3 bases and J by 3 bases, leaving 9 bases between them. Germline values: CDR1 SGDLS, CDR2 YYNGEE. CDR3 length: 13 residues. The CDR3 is CASSAGLHTEAFF. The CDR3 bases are TGTGCCAGCAGCGCCGGACTACACACTGAAGCTTTCTTT.

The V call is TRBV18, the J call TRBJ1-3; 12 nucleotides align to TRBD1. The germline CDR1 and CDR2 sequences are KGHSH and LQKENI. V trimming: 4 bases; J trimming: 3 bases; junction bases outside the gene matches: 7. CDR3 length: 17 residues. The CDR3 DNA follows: TGTGCCAGCTCACGATCGGGACAGGGGGCAAATGGAAACACCATATATTTT. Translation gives CASSRSGQGANGNTIYF.

CDR3 amino acids: CASSTYRGRYEQYF. As DNA, the CDR3 is TGTGCCAGCAGCACCTACAGGGGGCGGTACGAGCAGTACTTC. V is TRBV28 and J is TRBJ2-7; TRBD1 aligns across 9 bases. Germline V lookup: CDR1 MDHEN, CDR2 SYDVKM. J was trimmed by 4 bases and V by 6 bases; bases with no gene match: 7. The length of the CDR3 is 14 residues.

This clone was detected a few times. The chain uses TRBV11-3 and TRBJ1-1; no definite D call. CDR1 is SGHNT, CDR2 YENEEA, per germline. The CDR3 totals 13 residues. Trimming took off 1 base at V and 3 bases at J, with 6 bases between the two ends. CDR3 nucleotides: TGTGCCAGCAGCTTAGGTGTAGACACTGAAGCTTTCTTT. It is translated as CASSLGVDTEAFF.

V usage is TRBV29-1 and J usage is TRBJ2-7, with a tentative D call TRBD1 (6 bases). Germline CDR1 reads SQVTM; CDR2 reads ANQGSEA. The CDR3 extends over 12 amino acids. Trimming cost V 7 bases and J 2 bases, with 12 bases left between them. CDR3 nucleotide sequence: TGCAGCGCCATGGACAGTCCCTACGAGCAGTACTTC. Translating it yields CSAMDSPYEQYF.

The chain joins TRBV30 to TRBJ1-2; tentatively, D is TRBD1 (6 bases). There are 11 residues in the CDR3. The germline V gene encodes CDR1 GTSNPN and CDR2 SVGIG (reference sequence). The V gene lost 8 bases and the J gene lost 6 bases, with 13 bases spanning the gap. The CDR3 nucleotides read TGTGCCGGATACGGACAGAATGGCTACACCTTC. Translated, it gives CAGYGQNGYTF.

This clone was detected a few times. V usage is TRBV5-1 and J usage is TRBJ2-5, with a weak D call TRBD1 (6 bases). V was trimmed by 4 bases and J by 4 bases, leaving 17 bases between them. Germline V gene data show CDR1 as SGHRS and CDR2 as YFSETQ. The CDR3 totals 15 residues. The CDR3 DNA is TGCGCCAGCAGCAATGGACAGTCCTCCCGAGAGACCCAGTACTTC. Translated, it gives CASSNGQSSRETQYF.

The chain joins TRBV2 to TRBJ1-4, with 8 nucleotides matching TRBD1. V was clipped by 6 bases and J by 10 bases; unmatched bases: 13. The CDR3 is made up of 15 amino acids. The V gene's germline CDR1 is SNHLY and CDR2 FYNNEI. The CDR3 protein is CASSDNGQGGGKLFF. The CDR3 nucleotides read TGTGCCAGCAGCGATAACGGACAGGGTGGGGGAAAACTGTTTTTT.

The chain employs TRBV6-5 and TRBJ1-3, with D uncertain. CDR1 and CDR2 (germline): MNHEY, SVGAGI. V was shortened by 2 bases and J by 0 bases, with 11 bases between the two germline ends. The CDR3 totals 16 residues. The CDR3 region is CASSYGQDSSGNTIYF. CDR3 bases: TGTGCCAGCAGTTACGGGCAGGATAGCTCTGGAAACACCATATATTTT.

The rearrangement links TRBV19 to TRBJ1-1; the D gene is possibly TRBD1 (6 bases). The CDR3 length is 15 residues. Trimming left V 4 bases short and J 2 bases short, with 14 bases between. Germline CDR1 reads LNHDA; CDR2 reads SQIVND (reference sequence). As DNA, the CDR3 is TGTGCCAGTAGTAATGGGGGGGCATTTAACACTGAAGCTTTCTTT. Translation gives CASSNGGAFNTEAFF.

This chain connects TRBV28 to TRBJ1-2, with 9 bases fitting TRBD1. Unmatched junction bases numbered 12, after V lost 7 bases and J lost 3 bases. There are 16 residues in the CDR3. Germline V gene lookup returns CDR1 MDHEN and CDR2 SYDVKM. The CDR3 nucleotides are TGTGCCAGCACCCCAACTTCGGGACAGGGAGACTATGGCTACACCTTC. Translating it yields CASTPTSGQGDYGYTF.

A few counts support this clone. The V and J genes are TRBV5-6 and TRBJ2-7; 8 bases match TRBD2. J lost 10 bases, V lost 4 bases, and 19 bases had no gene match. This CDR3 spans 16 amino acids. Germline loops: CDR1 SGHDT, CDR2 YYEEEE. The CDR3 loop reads CASSHLAGTGSDFQYF. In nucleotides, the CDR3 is TGTGCCAGCAGCCACCTAGCGGGCACAGGGTCCGACTTCCAGTACTTC.

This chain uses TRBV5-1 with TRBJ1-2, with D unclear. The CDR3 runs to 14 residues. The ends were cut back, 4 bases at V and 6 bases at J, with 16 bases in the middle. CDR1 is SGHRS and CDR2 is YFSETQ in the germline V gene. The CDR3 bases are TGCGCCAGCAGCCTTGTCGCGTCCGTGGATGGCTACACCTTC. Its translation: CASSLVASVDGYTF. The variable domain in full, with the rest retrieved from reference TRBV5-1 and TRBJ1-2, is KAGVTQTPRYLIKTRGQQVTLSCSPISGHRSVSWYQQTPGQGLQFLFEYFSETQRNKGNFPGRFSGRQFSNSRSEMNVSTLELGDSALYLCASSLVASVDGYTFGSGTRLTVV.

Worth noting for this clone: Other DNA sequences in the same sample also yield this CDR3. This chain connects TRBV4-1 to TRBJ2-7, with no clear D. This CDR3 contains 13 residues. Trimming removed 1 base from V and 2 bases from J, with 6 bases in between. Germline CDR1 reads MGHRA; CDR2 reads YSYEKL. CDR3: CASSQVLAYEQYF. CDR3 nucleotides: TGCGCCAGCAGCCAAGTGCTAGCCTACGAGCAGTACTTC.

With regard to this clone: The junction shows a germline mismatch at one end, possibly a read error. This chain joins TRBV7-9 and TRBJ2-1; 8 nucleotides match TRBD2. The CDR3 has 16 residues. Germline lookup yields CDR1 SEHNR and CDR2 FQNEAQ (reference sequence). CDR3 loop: CSSSTTSGSSYNEQFF. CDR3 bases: TGTTCCAGCAGCACCACTAGCGGTAGCTCCTACAATGAGCAGTTCTTC.

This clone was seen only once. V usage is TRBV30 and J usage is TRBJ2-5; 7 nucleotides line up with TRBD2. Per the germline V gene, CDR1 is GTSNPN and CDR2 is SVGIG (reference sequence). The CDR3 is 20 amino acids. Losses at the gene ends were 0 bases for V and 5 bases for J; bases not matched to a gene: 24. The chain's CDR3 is CAWSVPFRGRASPWRETQYF. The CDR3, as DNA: TGTGCCTGGAGTGTACCGTTTAGAGGGAGGGCCAGCCCGTGGAGGGAGACCCAGTACTTC.

This CDR3 reads CAISESQGLTDTQYF. In DNA form, the CDR3 reads TGTGCCATCAGTGAGTCCCAGGGGCTCACAGATACGCAGTATTTT. This sequence joins TRBV10-3 and TRBJ2-3; maybe TRBD1 (6 bases). CDR1 is ENHRY and CDR2 is SYGVKD in the germline V gene. The V end was cut by 0 bases, the J end by 2 bases, with 9 bases between. This CDR3 spans 15 amino acids.

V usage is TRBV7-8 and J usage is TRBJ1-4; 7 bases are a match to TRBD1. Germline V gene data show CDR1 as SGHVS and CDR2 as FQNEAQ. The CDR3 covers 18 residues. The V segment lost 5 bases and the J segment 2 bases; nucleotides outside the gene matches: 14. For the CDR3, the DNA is TGTGCCAGCAGCCCCTCCCGACAGGGTATCAGGACTAATGAAAAACTGTTTTTT. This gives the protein CASSPSRQGIRTNEKLFF.

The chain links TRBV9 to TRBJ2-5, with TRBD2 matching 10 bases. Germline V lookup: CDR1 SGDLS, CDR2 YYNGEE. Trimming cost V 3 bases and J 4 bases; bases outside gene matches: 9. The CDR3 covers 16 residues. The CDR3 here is CASSAASSGGVETQYF. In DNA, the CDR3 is TGTGCCAGCAGCGCAGCTTCTAGCGGGGGAGTAGAGACCCAGTACTTC.

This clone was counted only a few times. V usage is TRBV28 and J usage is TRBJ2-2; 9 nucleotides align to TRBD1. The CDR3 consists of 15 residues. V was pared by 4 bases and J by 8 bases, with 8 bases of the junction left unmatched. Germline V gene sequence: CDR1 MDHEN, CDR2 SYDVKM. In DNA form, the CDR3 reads TGTGCCAGCAGTTCTACAGGGGGCGCATTAGGGGAGCTGTTTTTT. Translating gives CASSSTGGALGELFF.

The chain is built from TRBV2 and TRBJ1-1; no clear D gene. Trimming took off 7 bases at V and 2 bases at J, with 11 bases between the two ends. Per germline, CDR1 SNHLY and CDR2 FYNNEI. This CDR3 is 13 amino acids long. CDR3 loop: CASTPEANTEAFF. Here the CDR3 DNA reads TGTGCCAGCACTCCGGAGGCAAACACTGAAGCTTTCTTT.

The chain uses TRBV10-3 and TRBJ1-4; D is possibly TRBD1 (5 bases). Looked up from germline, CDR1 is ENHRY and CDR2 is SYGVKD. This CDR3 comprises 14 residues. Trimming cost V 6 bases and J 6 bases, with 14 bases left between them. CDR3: CAIRSDTGYEKLFF. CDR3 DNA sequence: TGTGCCATCAGGTCGGATACAGGATATGAAAAACTGTTTTTT.

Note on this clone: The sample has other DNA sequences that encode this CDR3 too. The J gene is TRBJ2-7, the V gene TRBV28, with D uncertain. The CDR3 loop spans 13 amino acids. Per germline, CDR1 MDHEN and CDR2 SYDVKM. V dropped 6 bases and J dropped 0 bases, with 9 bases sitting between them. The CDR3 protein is CASRGTPSYEQYF. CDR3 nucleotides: TGTGCCAGCAGGGGCACGCCCTCCTACGAGCAGTACTTC.

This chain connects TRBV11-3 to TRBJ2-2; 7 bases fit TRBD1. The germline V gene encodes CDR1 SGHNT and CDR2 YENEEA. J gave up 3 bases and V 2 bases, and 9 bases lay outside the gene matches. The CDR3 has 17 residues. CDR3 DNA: TGTGCCAGCAGCTTAAATTACAGGGGCCTTGACACCGGGGAGCTGTTTTTT. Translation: CASSLNYRGLDTGELFF.